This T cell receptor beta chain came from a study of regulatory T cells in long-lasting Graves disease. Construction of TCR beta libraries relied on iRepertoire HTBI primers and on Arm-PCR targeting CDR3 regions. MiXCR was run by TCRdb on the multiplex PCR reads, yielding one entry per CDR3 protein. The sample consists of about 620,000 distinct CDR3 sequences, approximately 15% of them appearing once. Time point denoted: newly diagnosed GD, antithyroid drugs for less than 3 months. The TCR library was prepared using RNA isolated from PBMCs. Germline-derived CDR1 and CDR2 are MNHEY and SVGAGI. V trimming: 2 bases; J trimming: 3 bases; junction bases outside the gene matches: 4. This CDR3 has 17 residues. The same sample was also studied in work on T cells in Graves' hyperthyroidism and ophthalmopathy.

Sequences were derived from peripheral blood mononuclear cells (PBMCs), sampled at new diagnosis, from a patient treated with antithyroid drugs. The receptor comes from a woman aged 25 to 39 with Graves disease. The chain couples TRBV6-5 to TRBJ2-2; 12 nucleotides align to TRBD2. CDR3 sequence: CASSYPRLAGDTGELFF. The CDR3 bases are TGTGCCAGCAGTTACCCCAGACTAGCGGGAGACACCGGGGAGCTGTTTTTT.